What follows describes a single TCR beta chain. What it binds is unknown. Isolated RNA was reverse transcribed in full, so expressed TCRB transcripts were sequenced. The table came from immunoSEQ multiplex PCR; TCRdb's copy has only in-frame clones and leaves some out. The table includes around 260,000 clones, around 20% detected once. This specimen belongs to a study of beta chain features in type 1 diabetes. Study-level points and caveats: An over-representation of cells with high TCR expression could result from cDNA sequencing. Type 1 diabetes patients had moderately but significantly shorter TCRB CDR3s in all four CD4+ subsets. PCR might favor shorter templates, but any such skew would affect patients and controls equally. The analysis here could not establish whether HLA type shapes TCRB rearrangement.

CDR3 length equals 14 residues. In germline, CDR1 is LNHDA, CDR2 SQIVND (reference sequence). Trimming removed 3 bases at V and 8 bases at J, with 14 bases between. The receptor was derived from a woman between 40 and 55 years old with type 1 diabetes. Sequences were obtained from naive CD4+ T cells from blood. The chain is built from TRBV19 and TRBJ1-5; D call uncertain. CDR3 coding DNA: TGTGCCAGTAGTATGGGAGGGCCCTGGGAGCCCCAGCATTTT. It specifies CASSMGGPWEPQHF.